These 29 T cell receptor beta chains originate from one sample sequenced in a study of T cells in Graves' hyperthyroidism and ophthalmopathy. Amplification of TCR beta CDR3 regions used RNA as the template. Carried out on the TCR CDR3, a first-round RT-PCR used the HTBI primer set. TCRdb re-derived calls from the multiplex PCR reads in MiXCR, one entry per CDR3 protein. The sample contains 550,000 to 700,000 distinct CDR3 sequences, about 15% of which appear only once. Material for sequencing was blood. The receptors here all came from a woman aged 40 to 50 with Graves' ophthalmopathy.

This clonotype was seen many times. The chain recombines TRBV7-8 with TRBJ2-2; no clear D gene. The CDR3 consists of 17 residues. V gave up 2 bases and J gave up 0 bases, with 13 bases separating them. Germline-derived CDR1 and CDR2 are SGHVS and FQNEAQ. The CDR3 loop reads CASSLIVGVPNTGELFF. CDR3 sequence (DNA): TGTGCCAGCAGCTTAATCGTAGGCGTTCCGAACACCGGGGAGCTGTTTTTT.

The table lists this clonotype with many counts. This chain connects TRBV12-5 to TRBJ1-1; D is perhaps TRBD1 (6 bases). Germline V CDR1 and CDR2: LGHNT, FRNRAP. CDR3 length equals 14 residues. V was pared by 7 bases and J by 5 bases, with 17 bases between. The CDR3 bases are TGTGCTAGTGCCTGGGGGGGCCTAGGGACTGAAGCTTTCTTT. Protein product: CASAWGGLGTEAFF. The variable domain in full, completed from reference TRBV12-5 and TRBJ1-1, reads DARVTQTPRHKVTEMGQEVTMRCQPILGHNTVFWYRQTMMQGLELLAYFRNRAPLDDSGMPKDRFSAEMPDATLATLKIQPSEPRDSAVYFCASAWGGLGTEAFFGQGTRLTVV.

This clonotype was picked up a small number of times. The CDR3, as DNA: TGTGCCAGTAGTATCTCCTACCGGGACATAGCCTACGAGCAGTACTTC. This codes for CASSISYRDIAYEQYF. The chain combines TRBV19 with TRBJ2-7, with D tentatively TRBD1 (6 bases). This CDR3 has 16 residues. V lost 3 bases to trimming and J lost 2 bases, with 17 bases between them. CDR1 LNHDA and CDR2 SQIVND come from the germline V gene (reference sequence).

This clonotype was seen at least ten times. This chain joins TRBV15 and TRBJ2-7; TRBD1 aligns across 9 bases. The trim removed 0 bases at V and 3 bases at J, leaving 3 bases unmatched. The CDR3 loop spans 15 amino acids. Germline CDR1 and CDR2: LNHNV and YYDKDF (reference sequence). CDR3 sequence: CATSRDRGQGYEQYF. CDR3 coding DNA: TGTGCCACCAGCAGAGATCGGGGACAGGGCTACGAGCAGTACTTC.

Regarding this clonotype: Given a much more abundant clone one base away, this may be a read error. The chain employs TRBV20-1 and TRBJ2-7; 9 bases match TRBD2. Germline CDR1 is DFQATT and CDR2 is SNEGSKA (reference sequence). The J segment lost 3 bases and the V segment lost 5 bases, leaving 11 bases of the junction unmatched. The CDR3 runs 15 residues. CDR3 in DNA: TGCAGTGCTCCTCCGACTAGCGGCGACAACTACGAGCAGTACTTC. Amino acid sequence: CSAPPTSGDNYEQYF.

This clonotype was observed at least ten times. V gene TRBV20-1 combines with J gene TRBJ1-5, with 7 bases matching TRBD1. The CDR3 length is 16 residues. The germline gives CDR1 DFQATT, CDR2 SNEGSKA (reference sequence). V dropped 0 bases and J dropped 9; count of bases not matched to a gene: 14. The CDR3: CSARDRQGRSLGPQHF. In DNA, the CDR3 is TGCAGTGCTAGAGATCGACAGGGTCGGAGTTTAGGGCCCCAGCATTTT.

In its sample, this clonotype was seen many times. The rearrangement uses TRBV7-8 and TRBJ2-5; 13 positions match TRBD2. The CDR3 has 15 residues. With V trimmed by 5 bases and J by 5 bases, 5 bases remained unmatched. Germline values: CDR1 SGHVS, CDR2 FQNEAQ. CDR3 region: CASSPLAGGLETQYF. The CDR3 nucleotides are TGTGCCAGCAGCCCACTAGCGGGAGGGCTGGAGACCCAGTACTTC.

This clonotype was observed at least ten times. The chain's CDR3 is CASTQGQGSGETQYF. The CDR3 bases are TGTGCCAGCACTCAGGGACAGGGGAGTGGAGAGACCCAGTACTTC. The rearrangement joins TRBV11-2 to TRBJ2-5, with TRBD1 identical over 10 bases. The ends lost 7 bases at V and 4 bases at J; junction bases unmatched: 9. Germline assignment: CDR1 SGHAT and CDR2 FQNNGV. The CDR3 has 15 residues.

This clonotype was seen ten or more times. At one end the junction does not follow the germline gene, possibly because of a read error. The chain has TRBV5-1 and TRBJ2-7; 8 bases map to TRBD2. This CDR3 has 14 amino acids. The germline gives CDR1 SGHRS, CDR2 YFSETQ. CDR3 sequence: CASSPSGSSYEQYF. The DNA of the CDR3 is TGTGCCAGCAGCCCGAGCGGGAGCTCCTACGAGCAGTACTTC.

This clonotype was counted many times. This rearrangement joins TRBV5-1 to TRBJ2-7; no reliable D call. V was cut by 4 bases and J by 0 bases, with 17 bases left in between. Germline values: CDR1 SGHRS, CDR2 YFSETQ. This CDR3 spans 16 amino acids. The CDR3 region has the DNA TGCGCCAGCAGCCCGGGCGTCTCCATCGACTCCTACGAGCAGTACTTC. Residues: CASSPGVSIDSYEQYF.

This clonotype was recorded at least ten times. This sequence joins TRBV15 and TRBJ2-7; tentative D call: TRBD1 (5 bases). V was trimmed by 4 bases and J by 3 bases, leaving 10 bases between them. The CDR3 spans 13 residues. Germline V lookup: CDR1 LNHNV, CDR2 YYDKDF (reference sequence). Here the CDR3 reads CATSTQRGYEQYF. DNA for the CDR3: TGTGCCACCAGCACCCAAAGGGGCTACGAGCAGTACTTC.

There are many counts of this clonotype. The gene calls are TRBV5-1 and TRBJ1-2; D is perhaps TRBD1 (5 bases). The CDR3 spans 14 residues. CDR1 and CDR2 (germline): SGHRS, YFSETQ. Trimming left V 5 bases short and J 6 bases short, with 17 bases between. The CDR3 nucleotides are TGCGCCAGCAGACTACTATCGGACACTGATGGCTACACCTTC. Translated, it gives CASRLLSDTDGYTF.

This chain joins TRBV20-1 and TRBJ2-4, with TRBD2 identical over 13 bases. The germline V gene has CDR1 DFQATT and CDR2 SNEGSKA (reference sequence). V dropped 0 bases and J dropped 1; count of bases not matched to a gene: 12. This CDR3 region has 20 residues. The DNA of the CDR3 is TGCAGTGCTAGAGACGCGCGGACTAGCGGGAGTGGTGTGGCCAAAAACATTCAGTACTTC. Its protein product is CSARDARTSGSGVAKNIQYF.

This clonotype was recorded many times. The chain combines TRBV28 with TRBJ2-5; tentatively, D is TRBD2 (5 bases). This CDR3 has 16 amino acids. Germline V CDR1 and CDR2: MDHEN, SYDVKM. V lost 2 bases and J lost 0, with 13 bases in between. In nucleotides, the CDR3 is TGTGCCAGCAGTTTAATGGTAGCGCGATACCAAGAGACCCAGTACTTC. Protein: CASSLMVARYQETQYF.

Many counts were recorded for this clonotype. The chain couples TRBV20-1 to TRBJ2-7; 10 nucleotides align to TRBD2. The germline gives CDR1 DFQATT, CDR2 SNEGSKA (reference sequence). The CDR3 loop spans 17 amino acids. Unmatched junction bases numbered 13, after V lost 5 bases and J lost 0 bases. This CDR3 reads CSAASGRAIVGSYEQYF. CDR3 nucleotides: TGCAGTGCTGCAAGCGGGAGGGCCATAGTTGGCTCCTACGAGCAGTACTTC.

This clonotype was picked up many times. The chain uses TRBV7-8 and TRBJ2-7; 11 positions agree with TRBD1. The CDR3 totals 15 residues. Unmatched junction bases numbered 6, after V lost 5 bases and J lost 3 bases. Per germline, CDR1 SGHVS and CDR2 FQNEAQ. CDR3 nucleotide sequence: TGTGCCAGCAGCATGTACGGGACAGGGGGCTACGAGCAGTACTTC. This encodes CASSMYGTGGYEQYF.

This clonotype appeared a few times. V usage is TRBV28 and J usage is TRBJ1-5; 9 bases fit TRBD1. There are 12 residues in the CDR3. CDR1 MDHEN and CDR2 SYDVKM come from the germline V gene. V lost 6 bases and J lost 9; bases outside the gene matches: 3. The CDR3 spells CASSGQGRPQHF. The CDR3 nucleotides are TGTGCCAGCAGCGGACAGGGGAGGCCCCAGCATTTT.

This clonotype occurred a few times. V gene TRBV7-2 combines with J gene TRBJ1-2, with D maybe TRBD1 (5 bases). CDR3 length equals 13 residues. CDR1 and CDR2 from the germline V gene are SGHTA and FQGNSA. Trimming took 3 bases from V and 10 from J, leaving 15 bases between them. As DNA, the CDR3 is TGTGCCAGCAGCTTCCGGGACCTCGTCTTCTACACCTTC. Its translation is CASSFRDLVFYTF.

This clonotype was detected a few times. The chain joins TRBV19 to TRBJ2-7; D not certain. The CDR3 consists of 15 residues. Trimming cost V 3 bases and J 3 bases, with 15 bases left between them. Germline V gives CDR1 LNHDA, CDR2 SQIVND (reference sequence). CDR3 nucleotide sequence: TGTGCCAGTAGTATCACGAGCACGGGTTACTACGAGCAGTACTTC. Its translation: CASSITSTGYYEQYF.

This clonotype was observed a few times. The chain joins TRBV19 to TRBJ1-1; D not resolved. Trimming pared 1 base from V and 1 base from J, leaving 7 bases between. Germline V lookup: CDR1 LNHDA, CDR2 SQIVND (reference sequence). This CDR3 comprises 14 residues. The CDR3 sequence: CASSIVYRNTEAFF. The CDR3 region has the DNA TGTGCCAGTAGTATAGTGTACAGGAACACTGAAGCTTTCTTT. The full variable domain, its missing parts supplied by reference TRBV19 and TRBJ1-1, is DGGITQSPKYLFRKEGQNVTLSCEQNLNHDAMYWYRQDPGQGLRLIYYSQIVNDFQKGDIAEGYSVSREKKESFPLTVTSAQKNPTAFYLCASSIVYRNTEAFFGQGTRLTVV.

The chain combines TRBV18 with TRBJ2-2; the match to TRBD2 covers 7 bases. V trimming: 1 base; J trimming: 0 bases; junction bases outside the gene matches: 5. The CDR3 consists of 17 residues. Germline CDR1 KGHSH, CDR2 LQKENI. CDR3 sequence reads: CASSPLTSASNTGELFF. The CDR3 DNA reads as TGTGCCAGCTCACCACTAACTAGCGCATCGAACACCGGGGAGCTGTTTTTT.

At least ten counts were recorded for this clonotype. V gene TRBV6-2 or TRBV6-3 combines with J gene TRBJ2-7; 10 bases align to TRBD2. The germline CDR1 and CDR2 sequences are MNHEY and SVGEGT. V was pared by 2 bases and J by 5 bases, with 6 bases of the junction left unmatched. This CDR3 is 15 amino acids long. CDR3: CASSYRSSGSDEQYF. The CDR3 DNA is TGTGCCAGCAGTTACAGGTCTAGCGGGAGTGACGAGCAGTACTTC.

The sample holds many counts of this clonotype. V is TRBV25-1 and J is TRBJ1-1, with a weak D call TRBD1 (6 bases). The V gene's germline CDR1 is MGHDK and CDR2 SYGVNS. Deletions cut 1 base from V and 1 base from J, with 7 bases between. CDR3 length equals 14 residues. The CDR3 loop is CASSELDRNTEAFF. DNA of the CDR3: TGTGCCAGCAGTGAATTGGACAGGAACACTGAAGCTTTCTTT. Full variable domain (rest looked up from reference TRBV25-1 and TRBJ1-1): EADIYQTPRYLVIGTGKKITLECSQTMGHDKMYWYQQDPGMELHLIHYSYGVNSTEKGDLSSESTVSRIRTEHFPLTLESARPSHTSQYLCASSELDRNTEAFFGQGTRLTVV.

This clonotype appeared many times. The J gene is TRBJ2-5, the V gene TRBV20-1, with a weak D call TRBD2 (6 bases). Trimming removed 5 bases at V and 2 bases at J, with 15 bases between. The CDR3 spans 14 residues. Germline V gives CDR1 DFQATT, CDR2 SNEGSKA (reference sequence). The CDR3 loop reads CSASRLVGQETQYF. DNA of the CDR3: TGCAGTGCTTCGCGACTAGTGGGGCAAGAGACCCAGTACTTC.

The sample holds many counts of this clonotype. The J gene is TRBJ2-7, the V gene TRBV25-1; no firm D call. The CDR3 has 14 residues. Germline CDR1 reads MGHDK; CDR2 reads SYGVNS. Trimming stripped 3 bases from V and 0 bases from J, with 9 bases between. CDR3 protein: CASSDGFSSYEQYF. The CDR3 DNA sequence: TGTGCCAGCAGTGACGGCTTCAGCTCCTACGAGCAGTACTTC.

This clonotype was observed at least ten times. The chain is built from TRBV19 and TRBJ2-2; the D gene is possibly TRBD1 (6 bases). Germline CDR1 is LNHDA and CDR2 is SQIVND (reference sequence). V gave up 5 bases and J gave up 6 bases, with 19 bases separating them. The CDR3 is made up of 16 amino acids. The CDR3 region has the DNA TGTGCCAGTAGTCTAGGCTGGACAGTCAGCTCCGGGGAGCTGTTTTTT. This sequence encodes CASSLGWTVSSGELFF.

In its sample, this clonotype was seen many times. The chain combines TRBV6-5 with TRBJ1-2; D perhaps matches TRBD1 (5 bases). CDR3 length: 13 amino acids. Germline CDR1 reads MNHEY; CDR2 reads SVGAGI. Trimming left V 2 bases short and J 5 bases short, with 9 bases between. The CDR3 DNA reads TGTGCCAGCAGTTACGGGACTGAGTATGGCTACACCTTC. Translated, it gives CASSYGTEYGYTF.

This clonotype was observed at least ten times. The chain couples TRBV12-3 or TRBV12-4 to TRBJ1-1, with 10 bases lining up with TRBD1. The CDR3 length is 18 residues. With V trimmed by 5 bases and J by 11 bases, 23 bases remained unmatched. The CDR3 nucleotides are TGTGCCAGCAGTCGTCTCGGGACAGGGGTGAGCGCCGGCGTTTTGGCTTTCTTT. As protein: CASSRLGTGVSAGVLAFF.

The table lists this clonotype with many counts. The V gene is TRBV2, the J gene TRBJ1-2; D not certain. The CDR3 extends over 15 amino acids. V was clipped by 8 bases and J by 5 bases, with 21 bases between them. Looked up from germline, CDR1 is SNHLY and CDR2 is FYNNEI. CDR3 sequence: CASSRESVAGYGYTF. CDR3 bases: TGTGCCAGCTCTAGGGAGAGTGTTGCGGGGTATGGCTACACCTTC.